These T cell receptor beta chains were read from a single sample in a study of TIL therapy for anti-PD-1-resistant metastatic lung cancer. The assay was immunoSEQ multiplex PCR, and TCRdb's table has in-frame clones only and misses some. The sample holds about 49,000 clones; approximately 79% are singletons and the top ten take about 14%. Sample: blood, taken at baseline. These receptors all come from a man aged 65 to 79 with non-small cell lung cancer. The CDR3 runs from the conserved cysteine through the conserved F or W. A D gene is named only where the DNA matches it firmly. Expanded clones get a size class; other rows say once, few or many, or leave the size out.

v_gene,d_gene,len,j_gene,abundance,CDR3nt,CDR3aa
TRBV7-9,.,16,TRBJ2-2,.,TGTGCCAGCAGCTCCCAGACAGGAACGAACACCGGGGAGCTGTTTTTT,CASSSQTGTNTGELFF
TRBV5-6,.,15,TRBJ1-6,few,TGTGCCAGCAGCTTGGGAGGGTCAAATAATTCACCCCTCCACTTT,CASSLGGSNNSPLHF
TRBV13,.,16,TRBJ2-4,.,TGTGCCAGCAGCTTAGGGAGGGGTTTAGCCAAAAACATTCAGTACTTC,CASSLGRGLAKNIQYF
TRBV2,.,11,TRBJ2-3,.,TGTGCCAGCACTTTAGGGGATACGCAGTATTTT,CASTLGDTQYF
TRBV18,TRBD1,17,TRBJ1-1,.,TGTGCCAGCTCAAAAGGACAGGGAATAACAACGAACACTGAAGCTTTCTTT,CASSKGQGITTNTEAFF
TRBV15,.,17,TRBJ2-1,once,TGTGCCACCAGCAGTCTCCCCGGAGCCCGGGAGCGGAGTGAGCAGTTCTTC,CATSSLPGARERSEQFF
TRBV6-4,.,12,TRBJ1-1,few,TGTGCCAGCAGTCAGGAGAACACTGAAGCTTTCTTT,CASSQENTEAFF
TRBV28,.,13,TRBJ2-3,.,TGTGCCAGCAGGGGGCCGTACACAGATACGCAGTATTTT,CASRGPYTDTQYF
TRBV2,TRBD1,14,TRBJ2-5,.,TGTGCCAGCAGTCGGGACAGATCTCAAGAGACCCAGTACTTC,CASSRDRSQETQYF
TRBV9,.,14,TRBJ2-3,.,TGTGCCAGCAGCGTAGAGGGTGGGGCCGATACGCAGTATTTT,CASSVEGGADTQYF
TRBV13,.,13,TRBJ2-2,.,TGTGCCAGCAGCCTCTCAAACACCGGGGAGCTGTTTTTT,CASSLSNTGELFF
TRBV10-1,.,14,TRBJ2-7,.,TGCGCCAGCAGTGAGTCGCCAGATTCCTACGAGCAGTACTTC,CASSESPDSYEQYF
TRBV13,TRBD2,15,TRBJ2-7,.,TGTGCCAGCAGCTTAAGCGGGACTAGCGGCTACGAGCAGTACTTC,CASSLSGTSGYEQYF
TRBV5-3,TRBD1,14,TRBJ1-2,.,TGTGCCAGAAGCTTACTTGGGACAGGGGTTGGCTACACCTTC,CARSLLGTGVGYTF
TRBV6-1,.,15,TRBJ1-5,.,TGTGCCAGCAGACCAGGGTTTTATAGCAATCAGCCCCAGCATTTT,CASRPGFYSNQPQHF
TRBV7-2,.,15,TRBJ1-2,.,TGTGCCAGCAGCTTAAGCCGCCAGGGCCTCAATGGCTACACCTTC,CASSLSRQGLNGYTF
TRBV6-1,TRBD1,16,TRBJ1-4,.,TGTGCCAGCAGTGAGGAGCCGGGACAGGGTTATAGAAAACTGTTTTTT,CASSEEPGQGYRKLFF
TRBV9,.,14,TRBJ1-2,.,TGTGCCAGCAGCCCTCCAGGACCTAACTATGGCTACACCTTC,CASSPPGPNYGYTF
TRBV4-1,TRBD1,16,TRBJ2-2,.,TGCGCCAGCAGCCAAAGGGACAGAGCGAACACCGGGGAGCTGTTTTTT,CASSQRDRANTGELFF
TRBV10-3,TRBD1,14,TRBJ2-7,.,TGTGCCATCAGAGGGGACAGGGGGAACTACGAGCAGTACTTC,CAIRGDRGNYEQYF
TRBV7-9,TRBD1,15,TRBJ2-2,once,TGTGCCAGCAGAAGCGACAGGGGTTACACCGGGGAGCTGTTTTTT,CASRSDRGYTGELFF
TRBV11-1,TRBD1,15,TRBJ2-5,few,TGTGCCAGCAGCACGCGGACAGGGGGAGGGGAGACCCAGTACTTC,CASSTRTGGGETQYF
TRBV5-4,TRBD2,16,TRBJ2-5,.,TGTGCCAGCAGCTTGACTAGCGGGAGTGGGAAAGAGACCCAGTACTTC,CASSLTSGSGKETQYF
TRBV10-1,.,14,TRBJ2-3,.,TGCGCCAGCAGTGAGGCCCGAGGGACAGATACGCAGTATTTT,CASSEARGTDTQYF
TRBV4-2,.,17,TRBJ2-6,few,TGTGCCAGCAGCCAATCATTAACAAGCTCTGGGGCCAACGTCCTGACTTTC,CASSQSLTSSGANVLTF
TRBV30,TRBD1,15,TRBJ2-7,once,TGTGCCTGGAGTGCGGGACAGGGAATCTCCTACGAGCAGTACTTC,CAWSAGQGISYEQYF
TRBV7-2,.,12,TRBJ1-5,.,TGTGCCAGCAGCTCCCCCGATCAGCCCCAGCATTTT,CASSSPDQPQHF
TRBV5-1,.,14,TRBJ2-1,.,TGCGCCAGCAGCTTAATGGGACTCGACAATGAGCAGTTCTTC,CASSLMGLDNEQFF
TRBV30,.,14,TRBJ2-1,.,TGTGCCTGGAGTGTACTACCCGATACAAATGAGCAGTTCTTC,CAWSVLPDTNEQFF
TRBV6-9,.,13,TRBJ1-1,few,TGTGCCAGCAGTTATCAGGGTATAGCTGAAGCTTTCTTT,CASSYQGIAEAFF